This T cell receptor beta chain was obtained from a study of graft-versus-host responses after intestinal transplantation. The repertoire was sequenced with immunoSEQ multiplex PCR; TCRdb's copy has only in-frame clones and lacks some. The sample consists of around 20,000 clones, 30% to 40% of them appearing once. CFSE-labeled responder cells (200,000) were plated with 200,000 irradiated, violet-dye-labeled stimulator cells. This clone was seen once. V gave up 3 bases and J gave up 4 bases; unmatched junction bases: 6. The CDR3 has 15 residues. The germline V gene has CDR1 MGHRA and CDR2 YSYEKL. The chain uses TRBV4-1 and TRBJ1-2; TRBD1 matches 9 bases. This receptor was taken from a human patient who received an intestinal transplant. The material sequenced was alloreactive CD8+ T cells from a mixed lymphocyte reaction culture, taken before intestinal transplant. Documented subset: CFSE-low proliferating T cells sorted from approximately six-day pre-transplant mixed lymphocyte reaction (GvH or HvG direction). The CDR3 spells CASSQTGGPPYGYTF. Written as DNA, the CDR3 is TGCGCCAGCAGCCAGACAGGGGGTCCCCCCTATGGCTACACCTTC.